This is a list of T cell receptor beta chains from one sample in a study of cytomegalovirus exposure and HLA in healthy donors. Method: immunoSEQ multiplex PCR; TCRdb's copy keeps in-frame clones and lacks some. The repertoire holds 270,000 or so clones, with more than 80% as singletons. Sequencing was done on a sample of PBMCs. The receptors originated from a middle-aged man in good health and CMV-seropositive. Each CDR3 is given with its conserved first and last residue. Each record gives: clone size, J gene, D gene, V gene, CDR3 protein, CDR3 DNA. The D gene is left open where the match is weak. Clone sizes are given selectively: once, few, many, or a class where the clone is expanded.

. TRBJ2-3 . TRBV12-5 CASGSGGTDTQYF TGTGCTAGTGGTTCAGGGGGCACAGATACGCAGTATTTT
few TRBJ2-6 . TRBV7-9 CASTQGTGANVLTF TGTGCCAGCACACAGGGAACAGGGGCCAACGTCCTGACTTTC
. TRBJ1-2 TRBD1 TRBV6-5 CASSSGQGGYGYTF TGTGCCAGCAGTTCCGGACAGGGGGGCTATGGCTACACCTTC
. TRBJ2-1 TRBD1 TRBV4-2 CASSPSRDRANEQFF TGTGCCAGCAGCCCAAGCCGGGACAGGGCCAATGAGCAGTTCTTC
. TRBJ2-4 . TRBV2 CASRHSEASQNIQYF TGTGCCAGCAGACATTCTGAGGCGTCCCAAAACATTCAGTACTTC
. TRBJ1-4 . TRBV7-8 CASSPGGTINEKLFF TGTGCCAGCAGCCCGGGGGGGACAATTAATGAAAAACTGTTTTTT
. TRBJ1-4 . TRBV6-5 CASSPGGELEKLFF TGTGCCAGCAGTCCCGGTGGGGAGTTAGAAAAACTGTTTTTT
. TRBJ1-3 . TRBV7-9 CASSLPTVPGNTIYF TGTGCCAGCAGCTTACCAACGGTTCCTGGAAACACCATATATTTT
. TRBJ2-7 . TRBV7-3 CASSLTGGASEQYF TGTGCCAGCAGCTTAACTGGGGGCGCGTCCGAGCAGTACTTC
. TRBJ2-1 TRBD2 TRBV7-8 CASSLGTSVTNEQFF TGTGCCAGCAGCTTGGGGACTAGCGTTACGAATGAGCAGTTCTTC
. TRBJ2-5 . TRBV28 CASSKTTGRDRQETQYF TGTGCCAGCAGTAAAACGACAGGGAGGGACAGGCAAGAGACCCAGTACTTC
. TRBJ2-5 . TRBV28 CASRRDRVQETQYF TGTGCCAGCAGGAGAGACAGAGTCCAAGAGACCCAGTACTTC
. TRBJ2-7 TRBD1 TRBV5-1 CASSLPLGTGGSEQYF TGCGCCAGCAGCTTGCCTCTGGGGACAGGGGGTAGCGAGCAGTACTTC
few TRBJ1-1 . TRBV29-1 CSARGQTNTEAFF TGCAGCGCCCGTGGACAGACGAACACTGAAGCTTTCTTT
. TRBJ1-4 . TRBV10-3 CAISEGAINEKLFF TGTGCCATCAGTGAAGGGGCGATTAATGAAAAACTGTTTTTT
. TRBJ1-1 . TRBV20-1 CSASENTEAFF TGCAGTGCCTCAGAGAACACTGAAGCTTTCTTT
. TRBJ2-6 . TRBV4-1 CASSQAEQGSGANVLTF TGCGCCAGCAGCCAAGCCGAACAGGGCTCTGGGGCCAACGTCCTGACTTTC
. TRBJ2-3 . TRBV7-9 CASSFRGGIDTQYF TGTGCCAGCAGCTTTCGCGGCGGGATCGATACGCAGTATTTT
. TRBJ2-4 . TRBV19 CASSPFNREAVNIQYF TGTGCCAGTAGTCCCTTCAATAGGGAGGCAGTGAACATTCAGTACTTC
. TRBJ1-1 . TRBV7-9 CASSREVVYTEAFF TGTGCCAGCAGCCGAGAGGTGGTCTACACTGAAGCTTTCTTT
once TRBJ1-1 TRBD1 TRBV29-1 CSVDWGTGRPTEAFF TGCAGCGTTGATTGGGGGACAGGGCGCCCCACTGAAGCTTTCTTT
. TRBJ2-7 . TRBV19 CASSKQGNYEQYF TGTGCCAGTAGTAAACAGGGAAACTACGAGCAGTACTTC
. TRBJ1-1 . TRBV18 CASSPTQGANTEAFF TGTGCCAGCTCACCGACTCAAGGGGCAAACACTGAAGCTTTCTTT
. TRBJ2-5 . TRBV11-2 CASSLPVETQYF TGTGCCAGCAGCTTACCGGTAGAGACCCAGTACTTC
. TRBJ1-3 TRBD1 TRBV7-8 CASSTGQGRNTIYF TGTGCCAGCAGCACGGGACAGGGACGGAACACCATATATTTT
. TRBJ2-7 TRBD2 TRBV4-2 CASSQVGTSGSYEQYF TGTGCCAGCAGCCAAGTGGGGACTAGCGGTTCCTACGAGCAGTACTTC
. TRBJ2-3 . TRBV6-4 CASSELALAPTDTQYF TGTGCCAGCAGTGAATTAGCCCTTGCGCCCACAGATACGCAGTATTTT
. TRBJ1-4 . TRBV28 CASSNRGGAREKLFF TGTGCCAGCAGTAACCGAGGTGGGGCACGAGAAAAACTGTTTTTT
. TRBJ2-4 TRBD1 TRBV29-1 CSYRDSNIQYF TGCAGCTACCGGGACAGTAACATTCAGTACTTC
. TRBJ2-1 TRBD2 TRBV19 CASTPSGGHNEQFF TGTGCCAGTACCCCTAGCGGGGGCCACAATGAGCAGTTCTTC
once TRBJ2-1 TRBD2 TRBV6-4 CASTSGNNEQFF TGTGCCAGCACTAGCGGTAACAATGAGCAGTTCTTC
. TRBJ2-4 . TRBV5-1 CASSLTQENIQYF TGCGCCAGCAGCTTGACCCAGGAAAACATTCAGTACTTC
. TRBJ2-7 . TRBV28 CASSPRGPGLDYEQYF TGTGCCAGCAGTCCCCGGGGTCCGGGCCTTGACTACGAGCAGTACTTC
once TRBJ2-2 TRBD1 TRBV19 CASSPRDRGLVGELFF TGTGCCAGTAGTCCTCGGGACAGGGGGCTGGTCGGGGAGCTGTTTTTT
. TRBJ1-2 TRBD1 TRBV6-6 CASSRLPGQGAYGYTF TGTGCCAGCAGTCGACTCCCGGGACAGGGGGCCTATGGCTACACCTTC
. TRBJ2-7 TRBD2 TRBV4-3 CASSQPTSGRYEQYF TGCGCCAGCAGCCAACCCACTAGCGGGAGGTACGAGCAGTACTTC
once TRBJ2-1 TRBD2 TRBV15 CATSRGLAGINEQFF TGTGCCACCAGCAGAGGACTAGCGGGGATCAATGAGCAGTTCTTC
. TRBJ2-1 TRBD2 TRBV19 CASKRGRTYNEQFF TGTGCCAGTAAGCGCGGGAGGACGTACAATGAGCAGTTCTTC
. TRBJ2-3 . TRBV7-9 CASSLDGSTDTQYF TGTGCCAGCAGCTTAGACGGGAGTACAGATACGCAGTATTTT
. TRBJ2-3 . TRBV27 CASSSIGGRPGDTQYF TGTGCCAGCAGTTCAATCGGGGGACGGCCGGGGGATACGCAGTATTTT
. TRBJ2-1 . TRBV7-2 CASSLYYNEQFF TGTGCCAGCAGCTTGTATTACAATGAGCAGTTCTTC
. TRBJ2-1 . TRBV27 CASSSREAIYNEQFF TGTGCCAGCAGCTCAAGGGAGGCCATCTACAATGAGCAGTTCTTC
. TRBJ2-6 . TRBV27 CASSLSGGLANVLTF TGTGCCAGCAGTTTATCCGGGGGTTTGGCCAACGTCCTGACTTTC
. TRBJ2-1 TRBD1 TRBV5-1 CASSLSGQGAYNEQFF TGCGCCAGCAGCTTGTCGGGACAGGGGGCCTACAATGAGCAGTTCTTC